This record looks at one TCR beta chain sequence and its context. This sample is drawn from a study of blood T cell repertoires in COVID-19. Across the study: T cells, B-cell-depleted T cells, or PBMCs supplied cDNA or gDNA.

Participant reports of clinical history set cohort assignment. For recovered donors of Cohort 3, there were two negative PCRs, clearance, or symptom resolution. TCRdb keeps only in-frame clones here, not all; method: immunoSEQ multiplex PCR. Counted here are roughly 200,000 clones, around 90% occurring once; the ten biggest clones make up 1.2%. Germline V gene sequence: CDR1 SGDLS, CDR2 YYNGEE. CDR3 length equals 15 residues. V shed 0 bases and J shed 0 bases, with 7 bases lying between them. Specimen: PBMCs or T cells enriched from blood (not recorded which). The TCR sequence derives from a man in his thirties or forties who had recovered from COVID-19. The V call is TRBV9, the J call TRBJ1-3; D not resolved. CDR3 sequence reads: CASSVDLSSGNTIYF. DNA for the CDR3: TGTGCCAGCAGCGTAGACCTAAGCTCTGGAAACACCATATATTTT.